These 26 T cell receptor beta chains share one sample of origin, sequenced in a study of PD-1 and CTLA-4 blockade in melanoma. The protocol was immunoSEQ multiplex PCR, while the TCRdb copy is restricted to in-frame clones and leaves out a portion. The sample consists of about 28,000 clones, about 91% of them appearing once. This material consisted of CD8+ T cells from peripheral blood, taken from a patient given anti-PD-1 treatment. These receptors were obtained from a human donor with melanoma.

The rearrangement links TRBV15 to TRBJ2-7; 8 bases fit TRBD2. Trimming cost V 0 bases and J 6 bases; bases outside gene matches: 7. CDR1 and CDR2 (germline): LNHNV, YYDKDF (reference sequence). This CDR3 contains 15 residues. The CDR3 coding sequence is TGTGCCACCAGCAGAGATCCAGCGGGAGTTAGCGAGCAGTACTTC. This codes for CATSRDPAGVSEQYF.

The chain employs TRBV29-1 and TRBJ2-3; the D is unclear. The ends were cut back, 0 bases at V and 6 bases at J, with 13 bases in the middle. The CDR3 totals 14 residues. Germline V gene data show CDR1 as SQVTM and CDR2 as ANQGSEA. DNA for the CDR3: TGCAGCGTTGAAGATGTGGACGACGGCGATACGCAGTATTTT. Translated: CSVEDVDDGDTQYF.

The chain has TRBV29-1 and TRBJ2-1, with D tentatively TRBD2 (7 bases). The CDR3 is 14 residues long. The germline V gene has CDR1 SQVTM and CDR2 ANQGSEA. DNA of the CDR3: TGCGGGGGGACTACAGGGTTTCACGGTAATGAGCAGTTCTTC. It encodes CGGTTGFHGNEQFF.

The V and J genes are TRBV16 and TRBJ1-2; 12 bases agree with TRBD1. This CDR3 contains 14 residues. CDR1 is KGHSY, CDR2 FQNENV, per germline. The V gene end was trimmed by 4 bases and the J gene end by 8 bases; junction bases not matched to a gene: 5. The CDR3 DNA is TGTGCCAGCAGCCCGGGACAGGGGGCGCGGGGCTACACCTTC. Its protein product is CASSPGQGARGYTF.

The chain links TRBV5-1 to TRBJ2-7, with 10 bases lining up with TRBD2. V was clipped by 0 bases and J by 2 bases; unmatched bases: 2. Germline CDR1 is SGHRS and CDR2 is YFSETQ. CDR3 length: 15 amino acids. The CDR3 coding sequence is TGCGCCAGCAGCTTGGGACTAGCGGGCCCCTACGAGCAGTACTTC. This translates into CASSLGLAGPYEQYF.

The rearrangement uses TRBV29-1 and TRBJ2-4; the D gene could be TRBD1 or TRBD2 (5 bases each). CDR1 and CDR2 (germline): SQVTM, ANQGSEA. The V and J ends lost 6 bases and 0 bases respectively, with 9 bases between them. The CDR3 sequence is 13 residues long. The CDR3 reads CSVGDGAKNIQYF. CDR3 nucleotides: TGCAGCGTCGGGGACGGAGCCAAAAACATTCAGTACTTC.

In this sample, this clone turned up once. V gene TRBV9 combines with J gene TRBJ2-3; 14 nucleotides align to TRBD2. The CDR3 has 17 residues. V shed 0 bases, J shed 6 bases, and the junction held 6 bases outside the gene matches. Germline V gene lookup returns CDR1 SGDLS and CDR2 YYNGEE. DNA of the CDR3: TGTGCCAGCAGCGTAGGGGGACTAGCGGGGGCTATGGATACGCAGTATTTT. It encodes CASSVGGLAGAMDTQYF.

This clone was recorded only once. The V and J genes are TRBV5-1 and TRBJ1-1; no definite D call. V gave up 0 bases and J gave up 1 base, with 7 bases separating them. CDR1 is SGHRS and CDR2 is YFSETQ in the germline V gene. The CDR3 has 14 residues. In DNA, the CDR3 is TGCGCCAGCAGCTTGGGGGCAGAGAACACTGAAGCTTTCTTT. Residues: CASSLGAENTEAFF.

The rearrangement uses TRBV5-8 and TRBJ2-3; D is uncertain. V lost 4 bases and J lost 3, with 3 bases in between. CDR1 is SGHTS and CDR2 is YDEGEE in the germline V gene. The CDR3 sequence is 11 residues long. CDR3 loop: CASSLTDTQYF. The CDR3 DNA sequence: TGTGCCAGCAGCCTGACAGATACGCAGTATTTT.

The chain carries TRBV9 and TRBJ2-5; tentative D call: TRBD2 (5 bases). The CDR3 length is 14 residues. The V end lost 2 bases, the J end lost 4 bases, and 12 bases lay between the germline ends. CDR1 is SGDLS and CDR2 is YYNGEE in the germline V gene. CDR3 coding DNA: TGTGCCAGCAGCGTTGAGGGATCTAGAGAGACCCAGTACTTC. Protein sequence: CASSVEGSRETQYF.

The chain couples TRBV7-9 to TRBJ2-1; weak D call: TRBD2 (6 bases). Per the germline V gene, CDR1 is SEHNR and CDR2 is FQNEAQ (reference sequence). This CDR3 has 13 residues. Trimming left V 8 bases short and J 8 bases short, with 16 bases between. CDR3 amino acids: CASGGASLHEQFF. The CDR3, as DNA: TGTGCCAGCGGAGGGGCTAGCTTACATGAGCAGTTCTTC. Full variable domain (missing parts from reference TRBV7-9 and TRBJ2-1): DTGVSQNPRHKITKRGQNVTFRCDPISEHNRLYWYRQTLGQGPEFLTYFQNEAQLEKSRLLSDRFSAERPKGSFSTLEIQRTEQGDSAMYLCASGGASLHEQFFGPGTRLTVL.

V is TRBV19 and J is TRBJ2-7; TRBD1 matches 11 bases. Germline assignment: CDR1 LNHDA and CDR2 SQIVND (reference sequence). CDR3 size: 19 residues. The trim removed 7 bases at V and 0 bases at J, leaving 17 bases unmatched. CDR3 sequence: CASTPGRTGGLMGSYEQYF. The CDR3 DNA follows: TGTGCCAGTACCCCCGGGCGGACAGGGGGCCTTATGGGCTCCTACGAGCAGTACTTC.

V and J are TRBV7-9 and TRBJ1-4; a possible D gene is TRBD1 (6 bases). CDR3 length: 14 residues. Per germline, CDR1 SEHNR and CDR2 FQNEAQ (reference sequence). Between the trimmed V and J ends, which lost 6 bases and 8 bases, there was a span of 16 bases. CDR3 bases: TGTGCCAGCAGAGTCTCGGGGGGCTCCGAAAAACTGTTTTTT. Translation: CASRVSGGSEKLFF.

The chain recombines TRBV4-1 with TRBJ2-1; no reliable D call. Per the germline V gene, CDR1 is MGHRA and CDR2 is YSYEKL. V lost 0 bases, J lost 2 bases, and 11 bases lay in between. The CDR3 contains 16 residues. The CDR3 sequence is CASSQEIEKAYNEQFF. The CDR3 nucleotides read TGCGCCAGCAGCCAAGAAATAGAGAAGGCCTACAATGAGCAGTTCTTC.

V is TRBV6-5 and J is TRBJ2-7, with no clear D. From germline, CDR1 is MNHEY and CDR2 SVGAGI. The V gene lost 4 bases and the J gene lost 3 bases, with 13 bases spanning the gap. The length of the CDR3 is 14 residues. The CDR3 spells CASSSQGPVYEQYF. CDR3 sequence (DNA): TGTGCCAGCAGTTCACAAGGGCCCGTCTACGAGCAGTACTTC.

The chain links TRBV28 to TRBJ2-7, with D tentatively TRBD2 (6 bases). Germline CDR1 is MDHEN and CDR2 is SYDVKM. Deletions cut 6 bases from V and 2 bases from J, with 14 bases between. The CDR3 extends over 14 amino acids. CDR3 amino acids: CASRGGDPTYEQYF. The CDR3 region has the DNA TGTGCCAGCAGAGGCGGGGATCCCACCTACGAGCAGTACTTC.

The chain recombines TRBV9 with TRBJ1-1; D unclear. The V and J ends lost 2 bases and 5 bases respectively, with 16 bases between them. From germline, CDR1 is SGDLS and CDR2 YYNGEE. This CDR3 spans 15 amino acids. The DNA of the CDR3 is TGTGCCAGCAGCGTTATAGCCCGAGTTAATACTGAAGCTTTCTTT. It is translated as CASSVIARVNTEAFF.

The rearrangement uses TRBV6-5 and TRBJ1-2; D not certain. This CDR3 is built from 13 residues. V was trimmed by 0 bases and J by 4 bases, leaving 6 bases between them. Germline-derived CDR1 and CDR2 are MNHEY and SVGAGI. In DNA form, the CDR3 reads TGTGCCAGCAGTTACTCTCTAGGCTATGGCTACACCTTC. This codes for CASSYSLGYGYTF.

This clone appeared a single time. This sequence joins TRBV6-1 and TRBJ2-1; D is perhaps TRBD2 (6 bases). This CDR3 comprises 17 residues. CDR1 and CDR2 from the germline V gene are MNHNS and SASEGT. The V gene lost 4 bases and the J gene lost 0 bases, with 16 bases spanning the gap. The CDR3 loop reads CASSALLATSSYNEQFF. CDR3 in DNA: TGTGCCAGCAGTGCCCTCCTAGCGACCAGCTCCTACAATGAGCAGTTCTTC.

V usage is TRBV6-6 and J usage is TRBJ1-4; D not certain. The CDR3 consists of 16 residues. Germline lookup yields CDR1 MNHNY and CDR2 SVGAGI (reference sequence). V was clipped by 5 bases and J by 4 bases, with 17 bases between them. The CDR3 loop is CASSILPGENNEKLFF. In DNA, the CDR3 is TGTGCCAGCAGTATTCTTCCGGGAGAGAATAATGAAAAACTGTTTTTT.

This clone was seen once. The J gene is TRBJ2-4, the V gene TRBV2; 7 nucleotides match TRBD1. Per the germline V gene, CDR1 is SNHLY and CDR2 is FYNNEI. Trimming removed 6 bases from V and 1 base from J; junction bases left unmatched: 9. The CDR3 runs to 16 residues. CDR3 region: CASRRQGRAAKNIQYF. As DNA, the CDR3 is TGTGCCAGCAGGAGACAGGGAAGGGCGGCCAAAAACATTCAGTACTTC. Full variable domain (rest looked up from reference TRBV2 and TRBJ2-4): EPEVTQTPSHQVTQMGQEVILRCVPISNHLYFYWYRQILGQKVEFLVSFYNNEISEKSEIFDDQFSVERPDGSNFTLKIRSTKLEDSAMYFCASRRQGRAAKNIQYFGAGTRLSVL.

This clone was detected only once. The chain links TRBV11-2 to TRBJ2-1; D is uncertain. The CDR3 consists of 12 residues. Per the germline V gene, CDR1 is SGHAT and CDR2 is FQNNGV. Trimming left V 4 bases short and J 8 bases short, with 9 bases between. CDR3 region: CASSYLRDEQFF. Written as DNA, the CDR3 is TGTGCCAGCAGCTATCTTCGGGATGAGCAGTTCTTC.

V is TRBV19 and J is TRBJ1-2, with D uncertain. The ends were cut back, 8 bases at V and 0 bases at J, with 10 bases in the middle. This CDR3 has 13 amino acids. CDR1 LNHDA and CDR2 SQIVND come from the germline V gene (reference sequence). The CDR3 DNA reads as TGTGCCAGTCGTCCTCCATCTAACTATGGCTACACCTTC. This encodes CASRPPSNYGYTF.

The chain combines TRBV7-8 with TRBJ2-3, with a weak D call TRBD2 (5 bases). CDR1 and CDR2 (germline): SGHVS, FQNEAQ. The CDR3 length is 15 residues. The V end was cut by 1 base, the J end by 2 bases, with 10 bases between. The chain's CDR3 is CASSLGLAPTDTQYF. CDR3 nucleotides: TGTGCCAGCAGCTTAGGGCTAGCCCCCACAGATACGCAGTATTTT.

The rearrangement links TRBV6-1 to TRBJ1-1, with unresolved D. V lost 2 bases, J lost 7 bases, and 5 bases lay in between. There are 11 residues in the CDR3. From germline, CDR1 is MNHNS and CDR2 SASEGT. CDR3 in amino acids: CASSETVEAFF. The CDR3 DNA sequence: TGTGCCAGCAGTGAAACAGTTGAAGCTTTCTTT.

The J gene is TRBJ2-7, the V gene TRBV7-2; unclear D gene. Germline V gene data show CDR1 as SGHTA and CDR2 as FQGNSA. CDR3 length equals 13 residues. Trimming left V 4 bases short and J 0 bases short, with 7 bases between. CDR3 sequence (DNA): TGTGCCAGCAGCTCCGCGGACTCCTACGAGCAGTACTTC. Its protein is CASSSADSYEQYF.